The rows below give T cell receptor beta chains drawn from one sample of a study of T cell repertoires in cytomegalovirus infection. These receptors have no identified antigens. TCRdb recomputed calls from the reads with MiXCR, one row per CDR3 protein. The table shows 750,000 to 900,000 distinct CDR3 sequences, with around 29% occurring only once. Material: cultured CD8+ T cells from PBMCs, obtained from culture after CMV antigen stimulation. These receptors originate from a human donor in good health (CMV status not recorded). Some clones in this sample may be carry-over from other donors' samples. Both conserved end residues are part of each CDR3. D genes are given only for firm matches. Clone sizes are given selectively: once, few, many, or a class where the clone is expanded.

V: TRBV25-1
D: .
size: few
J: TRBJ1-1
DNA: TGTGCCAGCAGCCCGATGGGGGGAAGGGGCACTGAAGCTTTCTTT
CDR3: CASSPMGGRGTEAFF

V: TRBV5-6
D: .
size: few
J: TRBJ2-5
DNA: TGTGCCAGCAGCTCCTTGACAGACCCGGAGACCCAGTACTTC
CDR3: CASSSLTDPETQYF

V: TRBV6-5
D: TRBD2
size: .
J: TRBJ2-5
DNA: TGTGCCAGCAGTACCAGCGGGGGGCCAGAGACCCAGTACTTC
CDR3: CASSTSGGPETQYF

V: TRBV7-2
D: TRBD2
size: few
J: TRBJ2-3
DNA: TGTGCCAGCCTCTGGCTAGCGGGGGCCATTGGAACAGATACGCAGTATTTT
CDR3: CASLWLAGAIGTDTQYF

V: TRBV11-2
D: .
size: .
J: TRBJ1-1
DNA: TGTGCCAGCAGCCTCTGGAGCAGGGGACTGAACACTGAAGCTTTCTTT
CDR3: CASSLWSRGLNTEAFF

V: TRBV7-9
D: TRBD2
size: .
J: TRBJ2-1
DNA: TGTGCCAGCAGCTTAGATCCTAGCGGGAGATCCTCCTACAATGAGCAGTTCTTC
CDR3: CASSLDPSGRSSYNEQFF

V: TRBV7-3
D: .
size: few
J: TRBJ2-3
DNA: TGTGCCAGCAGCTTAATCGGGATTCCCACAGATACGCAGTATTTT
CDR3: CASSLIGIPTDTQYF

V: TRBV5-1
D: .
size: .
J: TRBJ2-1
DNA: TGCGCCAGCAGCTTGGGACAGACCTACAATGAGCAGTTCTTC
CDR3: CASSLGQTYNEQFF

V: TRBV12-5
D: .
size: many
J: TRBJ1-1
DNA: TGTGCTAGTGGTCCGGGGGGGAGTACTGAAGCTTTCTTT
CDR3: CASGPGGSTEAFF

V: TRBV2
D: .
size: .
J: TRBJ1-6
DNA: TGTGCCAGCAGTGAAGGACAGACACTACTTAATTCACCCCTCCACTTT
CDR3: CASSEGQTLLNSPLHF

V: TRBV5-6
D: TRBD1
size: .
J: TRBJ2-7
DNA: TGTGCCAGCAGCGGCGGAGGACAGGAATTCTTCCGCAAGTACTTC
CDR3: CASSGGGQEFFRKYF

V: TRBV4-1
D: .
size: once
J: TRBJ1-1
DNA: TGTGCCAGCAGCCATGACTTGATTAACACTGAAGCTTTCTTT
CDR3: CASSHDLINTEAFF

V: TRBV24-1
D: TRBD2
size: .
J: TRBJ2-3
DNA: TGTGCCACCAGTGATCCCGGGGGGGGACACCCCCCAGATACGCAGTATTTT
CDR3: CATSDPGGGHPPDTQYF

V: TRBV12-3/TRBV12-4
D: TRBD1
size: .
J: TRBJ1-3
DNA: TGTACCAGCAGTTTACAGGGGGCTGGAAACACCATATATTTT
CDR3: CTSSLQGAGNTIYF

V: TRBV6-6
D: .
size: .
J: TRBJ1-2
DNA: TGTGCCAGCAGTTCCAGGGCCATAAACGGCTATGGCTACACCTTC
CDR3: CASSSRAINGYGYTF

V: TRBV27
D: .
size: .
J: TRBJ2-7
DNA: TGTGCCAGCAGCTCCGGGAACCCCTACGAGCAGTACTTC
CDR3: CASSSGNPYEQYF

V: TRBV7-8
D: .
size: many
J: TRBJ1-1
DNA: TGTGCCAGCAGCTCGACCTGGACAGTGGGGAACACTGAAGCTTTCTTT
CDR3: CASSSTWTVGNTEAFF

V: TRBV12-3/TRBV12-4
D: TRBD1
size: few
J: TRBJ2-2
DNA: TGTGCCAGCAGTTTCAGGGGGATCGGGGAGCTGTTTTTT
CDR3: CASSFRGIGELFF

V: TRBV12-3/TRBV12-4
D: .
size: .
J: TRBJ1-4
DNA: TGTGCCAGCAGCGAAGATCGAGGGAATGAAAAACTGTTTTTT
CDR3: CASSEDRGNEKLFF

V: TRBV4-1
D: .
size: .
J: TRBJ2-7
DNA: TGCGCCAGCAGCCCAAGATGGTCAGCTCTAAGTGGCGAGCAGTACTTC
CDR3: CASSPRWSALSGEQYF

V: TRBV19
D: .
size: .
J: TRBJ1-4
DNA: TGTGCCAGTATGAAGGACAGCGTTTATGAAAAACTGTTTTTT
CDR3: CASMKDSVYEKLFF

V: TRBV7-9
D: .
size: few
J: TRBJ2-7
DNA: TGTGCCAGCAGCCGCCAGCGCTCCTACGAGCAGTACTTC
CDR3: CASSRQRSYEQYF

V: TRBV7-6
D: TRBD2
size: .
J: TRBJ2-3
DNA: TGTGCCAGCAGCTTACGCGGGGGAAGCTACACTAGCACAGATACGCAGTATTTT
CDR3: CASSLRGGSYTSTDTQYF

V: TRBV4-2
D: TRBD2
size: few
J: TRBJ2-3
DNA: TGTGCCAGCAGCCAAGATGGACTAGCGGGGGCAGATACGCAGTATTTT
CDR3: CASSQDGLAGADTQYF

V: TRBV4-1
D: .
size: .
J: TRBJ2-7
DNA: TGCGCCAGCAGCCAAGATCCCGGTAGCCGGACGCAGTACTTC
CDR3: CASSQDPGSRTQYF

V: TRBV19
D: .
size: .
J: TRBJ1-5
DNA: TGTGCCAGTGACTTCTCGGACAATCAGCCCCAGCATTTT
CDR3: CASDFSDNQPQHF

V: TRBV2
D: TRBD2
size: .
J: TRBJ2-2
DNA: TGTGCCAGCATGGGACTAGCGGGGGCGAACACCGGGGAGCTGTTTTTT
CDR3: CASMGLAGANTGELFF

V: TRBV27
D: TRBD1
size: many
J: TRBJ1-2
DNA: TGTGCCAGCATCACTACCCCGGGACAGGGGGTCTACACCTTC
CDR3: CASITTPGQGVYTF

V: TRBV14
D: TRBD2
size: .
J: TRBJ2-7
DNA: TGTGCCAGCAGCCGCGGGACTAGCGGGGCCTTGACAGAAGAGCAGTACTTC
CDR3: CASSRGTSGALTEEQYF

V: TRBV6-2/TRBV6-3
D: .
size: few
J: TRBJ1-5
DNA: TGTGCCAGCAGTTACATATCGGTAGACCAGCCCCAGCATTTT
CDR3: CASSYISVDQPQHF

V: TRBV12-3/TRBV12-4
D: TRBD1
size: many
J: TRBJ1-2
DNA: TGTGCCAGCAGTAGACGACAGGGGCACTACTATGGCTACACCTTC
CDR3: CASSRRQGHYYGYTF

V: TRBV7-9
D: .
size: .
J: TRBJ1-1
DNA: TGTGCCAGCAGCGCGTTGGGCCCGAACACTGAAGCTTTCTTT
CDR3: CASSALGPNTEAFF

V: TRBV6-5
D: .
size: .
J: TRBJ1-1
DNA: TGTGCCAGCAACCCGGGGGCAGGTGAAGCTTTCTTT
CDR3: CASNPGAGEAFF

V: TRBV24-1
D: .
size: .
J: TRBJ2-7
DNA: TGTGCCACCAGTGATAATTACGAGCAGTACTTC
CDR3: CATSDNYEQYF

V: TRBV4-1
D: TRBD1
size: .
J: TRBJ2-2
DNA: TGCGCCAGCAGCCAAGTGGAGTTGGGGACAGGGGGCCATACCGGGGAGCTGTTTTTT
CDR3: CASSQVELGTGGHTGELFF

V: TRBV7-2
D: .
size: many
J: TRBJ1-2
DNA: TGTGCCAGCAGCTTAGGGACGGGAGGGGGTAACTATGGCTACACCTTC
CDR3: CASSLGTGGGNYGYTF

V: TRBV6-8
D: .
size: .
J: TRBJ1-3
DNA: TGTGCCAGCAGTTACCCGGGCCCTCCCGACTCTGGAAACACCATATATTTT
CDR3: CASSYPGPPDSGNTIYF

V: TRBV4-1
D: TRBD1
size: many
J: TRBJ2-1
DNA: TGCGCCAGCAGCCAAGATAAGGGACAGGGAGGTTCTTTGGGTGGGAATGAGCAGTTCTTC
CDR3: CASSQDKGQGGSLGGNEQFF

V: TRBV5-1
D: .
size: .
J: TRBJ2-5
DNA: TGCGCCAGCAGCTTGGCCTCGGGCAACTGGCAAGAGACCCAGTACTTC
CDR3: CASSLASGNWQETQYF

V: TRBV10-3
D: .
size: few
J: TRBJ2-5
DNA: TGTGCCATCAGTGAGTCAACGACGGGCGGCCCCCAAGAGACCCAGTACTTC
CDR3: CAISESTTGGPQETQYF